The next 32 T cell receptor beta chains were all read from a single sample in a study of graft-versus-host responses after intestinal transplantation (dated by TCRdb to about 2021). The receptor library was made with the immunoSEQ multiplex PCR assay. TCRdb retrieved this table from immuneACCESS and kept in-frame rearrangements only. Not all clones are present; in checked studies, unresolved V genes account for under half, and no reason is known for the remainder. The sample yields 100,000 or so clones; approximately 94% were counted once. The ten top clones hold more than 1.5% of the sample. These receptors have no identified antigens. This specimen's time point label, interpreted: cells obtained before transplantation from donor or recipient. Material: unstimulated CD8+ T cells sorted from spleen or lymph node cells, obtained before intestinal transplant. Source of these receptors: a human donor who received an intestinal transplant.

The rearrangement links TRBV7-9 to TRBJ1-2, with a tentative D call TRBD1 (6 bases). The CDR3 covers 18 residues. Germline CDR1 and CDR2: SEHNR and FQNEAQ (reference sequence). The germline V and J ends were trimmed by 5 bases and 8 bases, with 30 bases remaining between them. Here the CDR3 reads CASSPVSDRPISVWGYTF. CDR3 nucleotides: TGTGCCAGCAGCCCTGTGAGTGACAGGCCTATTTCGGTGTGGGGCTACACCTTC.

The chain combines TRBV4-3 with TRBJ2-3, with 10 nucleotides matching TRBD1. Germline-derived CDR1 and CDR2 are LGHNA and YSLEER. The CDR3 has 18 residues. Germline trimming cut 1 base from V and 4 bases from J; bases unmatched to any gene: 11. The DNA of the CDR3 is TGCGCCAGCAGCCAAGGAAGGCTGGACAGGGGGATTTCAGATACGCAGTATTTT. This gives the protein CASSQGRLDRGISDTQYF.

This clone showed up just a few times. CDR3 in DNA: TGTGCCAGCAGCTTATGGGGAGGAGACGAGCAGTACTTC. Its protein is CASSLWGGDEQYF. V usage is TRBV7-9 and J usage is TRBJ2-7; D perhaps matches TRBD2 (6 bases). Germline V gives CDR1 SEHNR, CDR2 FQNEAQ (reference sequence). V lost 2 bases and J lost 5, with 10 bases in between. This CDR3 contains 13 residues.

The CDR3 DNA sequence: TGTGCCATCTTAAGTCGGGAGAGGGACACTGAAGCTTTCTTT. It is translated as CAILSRERDTEAFF. The V gene is TRBV6-4, the J gene TRBJ1-1, with D unresolved. The CDR3 covers 14 residues. V dropped 10 bases and J dropped 3 bases, with 18 bases sitting between them. Looked up from germline, CDR1 is MRHNA and CDR2 is SNTAGT.

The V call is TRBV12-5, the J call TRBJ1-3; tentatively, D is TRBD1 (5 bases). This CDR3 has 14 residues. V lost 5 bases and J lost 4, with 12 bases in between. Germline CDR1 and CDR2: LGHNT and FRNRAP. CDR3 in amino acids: CASGTSGRGNTIYF. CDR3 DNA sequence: TGTGCTAGTGGTACTTCAGGGAGGGGAAACACCATATATTTT.

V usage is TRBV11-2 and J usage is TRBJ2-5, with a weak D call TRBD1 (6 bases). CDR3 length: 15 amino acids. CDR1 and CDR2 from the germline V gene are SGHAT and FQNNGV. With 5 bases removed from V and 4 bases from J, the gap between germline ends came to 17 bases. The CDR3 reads CASSPWTAHRETQYF. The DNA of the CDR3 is TGTGCCAGCAGCCCCTGGACAGCCCACCGAGAGACCCAGTACTTC. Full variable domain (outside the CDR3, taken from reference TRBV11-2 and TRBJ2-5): EAGVAQSPRYKIIEKRQSVAFWCNPISGHATLYWYQQILGQGPKLLIQFQNNGVVDDSQLPKDRFSAERLKGVDSTLKIQPAKLEDSAVYLCASSPWTAHRETQYFGPGTRLLVL.

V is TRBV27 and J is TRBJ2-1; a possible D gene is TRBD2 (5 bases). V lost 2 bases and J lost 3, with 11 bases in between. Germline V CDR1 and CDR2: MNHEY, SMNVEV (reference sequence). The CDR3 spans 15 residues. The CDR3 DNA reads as TGTGCCAGCAGTTTACTGGCGGGCCTCTACAATGAGCAGTTCTTC. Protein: CASSLLAGLYNEQFF.

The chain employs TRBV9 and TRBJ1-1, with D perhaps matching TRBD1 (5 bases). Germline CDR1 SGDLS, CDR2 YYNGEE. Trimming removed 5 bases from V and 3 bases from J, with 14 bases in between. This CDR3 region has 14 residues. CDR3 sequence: CASSHGSGYTEAFF. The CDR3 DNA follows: TGTGCCAGCAGTCACGGGTCAGGGTACACTGAAGCTTTCTTT.

CDR3 bases: TGTGCCAGCAGTTCCCTAGGGACAGGGATTCAGTATTTT. Its translation is CASSSLGTGIQYF. The V and J genes are TRBV27 and TRBJ2-3; TRBD1 matches 9 bases. This CDR3 has 13 residues. Germline trimming cut 4 bases from V and 12 bases from J; bases unmatched to any gene: 8. The V gene's germline CDR1 is MNHEY and CDR2 SMNVEV (reference sequence).

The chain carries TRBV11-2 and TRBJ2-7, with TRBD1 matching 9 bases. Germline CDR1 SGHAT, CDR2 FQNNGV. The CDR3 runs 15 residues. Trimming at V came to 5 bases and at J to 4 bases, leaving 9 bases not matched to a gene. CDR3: CASSLDTGGSYEQYF. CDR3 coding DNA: TGTGCCAGCAGCCTCGACACAGGGGGCTCTTACGAGCAGTACTTC.

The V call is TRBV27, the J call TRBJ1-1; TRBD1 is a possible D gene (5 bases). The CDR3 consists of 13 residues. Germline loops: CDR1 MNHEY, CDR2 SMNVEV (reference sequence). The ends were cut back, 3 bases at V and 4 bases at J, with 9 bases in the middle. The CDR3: CASSFGRATEAFF. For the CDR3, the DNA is TGTGCCAGCAGTTTCGGCAGGGCCACTGAAGCTTTCTTT.

CDR3 protein: CAWSQVEGAEGYTF. The CDR3, as DNA: TGTGCCTGGAGTCAGGTGGAGGGGGCGGAAGGCTACACCTTC. This chain connects TRBV30 to TRBJ1-2; 7 bases are shared with TRBD1. The CDR3 length is 14 residues. Germline CDR1 GTSNPN, CDR2 SVGIG (reference sequence). With V trimmed by 2 bases and J by 8 bases, 11 bases remained unmatched.

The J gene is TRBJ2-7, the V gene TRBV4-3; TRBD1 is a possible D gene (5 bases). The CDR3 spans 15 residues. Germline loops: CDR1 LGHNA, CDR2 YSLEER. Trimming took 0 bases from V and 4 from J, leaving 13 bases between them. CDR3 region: CASSQDPDPGYEQYF. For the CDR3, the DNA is TGCGCCAGCAGCCAAGATCCGGACCCAGGGTACGAGCAGTACTTC.

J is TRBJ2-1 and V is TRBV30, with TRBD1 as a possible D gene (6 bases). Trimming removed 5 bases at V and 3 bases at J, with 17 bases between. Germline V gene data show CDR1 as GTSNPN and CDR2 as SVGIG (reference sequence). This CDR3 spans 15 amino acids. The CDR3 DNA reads TGTGCCTGGGGCCCCCGGGACACTTTCTACAATGAGCAGTTCTTC. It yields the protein CAWGPRDTFYNEQFF.

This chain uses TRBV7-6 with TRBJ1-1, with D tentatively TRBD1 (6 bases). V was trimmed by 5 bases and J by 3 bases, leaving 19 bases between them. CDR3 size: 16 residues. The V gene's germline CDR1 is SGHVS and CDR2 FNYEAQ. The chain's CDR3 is CASSLHLRGGDTEAFF. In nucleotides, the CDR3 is TGTGCCAGCAGCCTACACCTCAGGGGAGGGGACACTGAAGCTTTCTTT.

As DNA, the CDR3 is TGCAGCGTTGTCTTTAATGAAAAACTGTTTTTT. Amino acid sequence: CSVVFNEKLFF. The chain uses TRBV29-1 and TRBJ1-4, with unresolved D. This CDR3 has 11 residues. Trimming removed 4 bases at V and 4 bases at J, with 4 bases between. Germline-derived CDR1 and CDR2 are SQVTM and ANQGSEA.

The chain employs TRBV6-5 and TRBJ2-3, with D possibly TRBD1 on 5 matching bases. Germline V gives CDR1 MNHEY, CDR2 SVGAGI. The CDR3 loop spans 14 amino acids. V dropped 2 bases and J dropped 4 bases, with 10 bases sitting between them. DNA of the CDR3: TGTGCCAGCAGTTACAAGGGGTGGGCAGATACGCAGTATTTT. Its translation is CASSYKGWADTQYF.

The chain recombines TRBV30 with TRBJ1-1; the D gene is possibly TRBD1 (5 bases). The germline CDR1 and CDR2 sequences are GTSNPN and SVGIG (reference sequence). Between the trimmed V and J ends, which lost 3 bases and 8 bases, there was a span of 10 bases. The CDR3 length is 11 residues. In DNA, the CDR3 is TGTGCCTGGAGGGGGCTCGGGGAAGCTTTCTTT. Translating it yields CAWRGLGEAFF.

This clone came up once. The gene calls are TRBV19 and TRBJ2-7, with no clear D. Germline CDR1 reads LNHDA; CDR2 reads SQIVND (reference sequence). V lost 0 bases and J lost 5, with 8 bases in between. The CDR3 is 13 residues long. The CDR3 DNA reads TGTGCCAGTAGTATAGATACAGTCGACGAGCAGTACTTC. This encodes CASSIDTVDEQYF.

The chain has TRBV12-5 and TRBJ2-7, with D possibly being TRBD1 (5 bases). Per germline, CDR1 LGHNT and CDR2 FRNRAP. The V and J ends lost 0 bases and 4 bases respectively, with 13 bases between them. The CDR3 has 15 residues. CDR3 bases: TGTGCTAGTGGTTTGGTACACCAGGGTTTTTACGAGCAGTACTTC. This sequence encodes CASGLVHQGFYEQYF.

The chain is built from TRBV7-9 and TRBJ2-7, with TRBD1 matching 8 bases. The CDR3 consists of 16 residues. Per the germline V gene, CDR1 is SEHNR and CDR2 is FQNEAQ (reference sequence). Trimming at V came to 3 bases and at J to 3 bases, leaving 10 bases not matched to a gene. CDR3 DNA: TGTGCCAGCAGCTTCGGGCAGGGGGCGGATTTCTACGAGCAGTACTTC. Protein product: CASSFGQGADFYEQYF.

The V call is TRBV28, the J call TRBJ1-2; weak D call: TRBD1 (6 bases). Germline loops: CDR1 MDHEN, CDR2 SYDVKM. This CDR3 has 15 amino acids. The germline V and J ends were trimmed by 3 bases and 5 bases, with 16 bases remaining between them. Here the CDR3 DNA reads TGTGCCAGCAGTTTTGTAAGGGACACGTTTTATGGCTACACCTTC. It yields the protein CASSFVRDTFYGYTF.

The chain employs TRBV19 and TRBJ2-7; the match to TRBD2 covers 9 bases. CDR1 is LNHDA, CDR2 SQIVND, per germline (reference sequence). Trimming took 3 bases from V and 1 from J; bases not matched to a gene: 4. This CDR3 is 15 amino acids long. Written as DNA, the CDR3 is TGTGCCAGTAGTATTGCGGCGGGGGGGTCCTACGAGCAGTACTTC. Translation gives CASSIAAGGSYEQYF. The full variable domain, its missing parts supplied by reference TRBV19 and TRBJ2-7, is DGGITQSPKYLFRKEGQNVTLSCEQNLNHDAMYWYRQDPGQGLRLIYYSQIVNDFQKGDIAEGYSVSREKKESFPLTVTSAQKNPTAFYLCASSIAAGGSYEQYFGPGTRLTVT.

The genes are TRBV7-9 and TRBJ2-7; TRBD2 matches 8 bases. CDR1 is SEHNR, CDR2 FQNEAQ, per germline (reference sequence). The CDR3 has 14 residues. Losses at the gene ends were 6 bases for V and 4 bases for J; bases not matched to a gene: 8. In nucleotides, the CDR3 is TGTGCCAGCAGAGGCGACGGGGGGGAATACGAGCAGTACTTC. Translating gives CASRGDGGEYEQYF.

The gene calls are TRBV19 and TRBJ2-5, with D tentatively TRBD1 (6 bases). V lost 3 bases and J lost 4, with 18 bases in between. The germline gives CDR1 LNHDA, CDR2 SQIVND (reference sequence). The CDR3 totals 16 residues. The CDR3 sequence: CASSMGVLEGGETQYF. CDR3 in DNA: TGTGCCAGTAGTATGGGGGTTTTGGAAGGGGGAGAGACCCAGTACTTC. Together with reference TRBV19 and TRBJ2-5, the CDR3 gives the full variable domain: DGGITQSPKYLFRKEGQNVTLSCEQNLNHDAMYWYRQDPGQGLRLIYYSQIVNDFQKGDIAEGYSVSREKKESFPLTVTSAQKNPTAFYLCASSMGVLEGGETQYFGPGTRLLVL.

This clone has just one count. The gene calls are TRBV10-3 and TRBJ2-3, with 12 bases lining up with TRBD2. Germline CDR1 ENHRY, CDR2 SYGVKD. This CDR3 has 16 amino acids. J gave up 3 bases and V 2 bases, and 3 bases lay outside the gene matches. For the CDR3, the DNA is TGTGCCATCAGTGAGACTAGCGGGGGGAGGACAGATACGCAGTATTTT. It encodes CAISETSGGRTDTQYF.

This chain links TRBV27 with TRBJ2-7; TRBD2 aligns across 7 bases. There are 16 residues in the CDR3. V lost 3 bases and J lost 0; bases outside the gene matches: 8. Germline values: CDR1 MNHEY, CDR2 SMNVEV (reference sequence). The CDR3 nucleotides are TGTGCCAGCAGTTTCCGGGGAAGCGGGGCCTCCTACGAGCAGTACTTC. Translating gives CASSFRGSGASYEQYF.

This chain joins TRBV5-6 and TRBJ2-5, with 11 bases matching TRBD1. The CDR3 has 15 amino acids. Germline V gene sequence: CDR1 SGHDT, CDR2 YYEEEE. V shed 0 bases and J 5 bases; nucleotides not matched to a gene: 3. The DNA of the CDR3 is TGTGCCAGCAGCTTGGGGACAGGGGGCGTCGAGACCCAGTACTTC. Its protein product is CASSLGTGGVETQYF.

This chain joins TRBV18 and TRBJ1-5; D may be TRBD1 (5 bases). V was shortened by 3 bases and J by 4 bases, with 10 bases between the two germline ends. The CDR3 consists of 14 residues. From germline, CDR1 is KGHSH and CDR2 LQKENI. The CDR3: CASSPGEGNQPQHF. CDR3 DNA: TGTGCCAGCTCACCGGGGGAGGGTAATCAGCCCCAGCATTTT.

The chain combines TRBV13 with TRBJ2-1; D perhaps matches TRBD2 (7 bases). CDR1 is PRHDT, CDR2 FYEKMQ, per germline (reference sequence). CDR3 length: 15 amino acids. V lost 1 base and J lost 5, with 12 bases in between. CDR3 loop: CASSLARGGDNEQFF. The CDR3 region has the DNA TGTGCCAGCAGCTTAGCTAGGGGGGGTGACAATGAGCAGTTCTTC.

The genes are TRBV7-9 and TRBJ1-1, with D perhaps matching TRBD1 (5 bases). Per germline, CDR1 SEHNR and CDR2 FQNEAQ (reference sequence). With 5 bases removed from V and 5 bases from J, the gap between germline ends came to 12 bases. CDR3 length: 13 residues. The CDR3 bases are TGTGCCAGCAGCGAAATCTCAGGGACTGAAGCTTTCTTT. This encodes CASSEISGTEAFF.

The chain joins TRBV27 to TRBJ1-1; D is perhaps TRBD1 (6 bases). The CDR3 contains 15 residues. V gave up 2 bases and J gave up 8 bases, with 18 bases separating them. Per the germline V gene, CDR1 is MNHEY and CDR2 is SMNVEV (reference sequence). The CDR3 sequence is CASSLRGTDFEEAFF. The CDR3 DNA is TGTGCCAGCAGTTTAAGGGGGACGGATTTTGAAGAAGCTTTCTTT.